The 19 T cell receptor beta chains below come from one sample, sequenced in a study of control samples from healthy donors and cancer patients. The protocol was immunoSEQ multiplex PCR, while the TCRdb copy is restricted to in-frame clones and leaves out a portion. The sample lists about 110,000 clones; less than 95% were seen once. The source material was blood. The receptors originated from a human donor in good health. The donor label of this sample is uncertain.

The rearrangement joins TRBV9 to TRBJ1-3; no clear D. CDR1 is SGDLS, CDR2 YYNGEE, per germline. Between the trimmed V and J ends, which lost 3 bases and 8 bases, there was a span of 3 bases. There are 10 residues in the CDR3. The CDR3 sequence is CASSGDTIYF. Here the CDR3 DNA reads TGTGCCAGCAGCGGAGACACCATATATTTT.

The rearrangement uses TRBV6-2 or TRBV6-3 and TRBJ1-5, with 9 bases that match TRBD1. This CDR3 contains 18 residues. From germline, CDR1 is MNHEY and CDR2 SVGEGT. V shed 2 bases and J 7 bases; nucleotides not matched to a gene: 15. CDR3: CASSYQPGQGSQRQPQHF. Written as DNA, the CDR3 is TGTGCCAGCAGTTACCAGCCGGGACAGGGATCGCAGCGCCAGCCCCAGCATTTT.

The chain has TRBV5-4 and TRBJ1-1, with D maybe TRBD1 (5 bases). CDR3 length equals 13 residues. V lost 1 base, J lost 3 bases, and 7 bases lay in between. Per germline, CDR1 SGHNT and CDR2 YYREEE (reference sequence). The CDR3 DNA follows: TGTGCCAGCAGCTTGCCAGGGCACACTGAAGCTTTCTTT. It specifies CASSLPGHTEAFF.

The rearrangement joins TRBV10-2 to TRBJ1-6; TRBD1 might be the D (5 bases). Per germline, CDR1 WSHSY and CDR2 SAAADI. With 6 bases removed from V and 0 bases from J, the gap between germline ends came to 15 bases. This CDR3 contains 17 residues. The CDR3 here is CASRAGTQSSYNSPLHF. In nucleotides, the CDR3 is TGCGCCAGCAGGGCCGGGACCCAAAGCTCCTATAATTCACCCCTCCACTTT.

This sequence joins TRBV28 and TRBJ1-2; no reliable D call. Trimming stripped 3 bases from V and 4 bases from J, with 9 bases between. The CDR3 covers 13 residues. Per the germline V gene, CDR1 is MDHEN and CDR2 is SYDVKM. CDR3 sequence: CASSFLGGYGYTF. The CDR3, as DNA: TGTGCCAGCAGTTTCCTGGGTGGCTATGGCTACACCTTC.

Here the CDR3 reads CASSPPRAQVTREQYF. DNA of the CDR3: TGTGCCAGCAGCCCCCCCCGGGCCCAGGTTACGAGGGAGCAGTACTTC. The V call is TRBV7-9, the J call TRBJ2-7; D not resolved. The CDR3 extends over 16 amino acids. Looked up from germline, CDR1 is SEHNR and CDR2 is FQNEAQ (reference sequence). Trimming stripped 5 bases from V and 7 bases from J, with 24 bases between. The whole variable domain, filled in from reference TRBV7-9 and TRBJ2-7, reads DTGVSQNPRHKITKRGQNVTFRCDPISEHNRLYWYRQTLGQGPEFLTYFQNEAQLEKSRLLSDRFSAERPKGSFSTLEIQRTEQGDSAMYLCASSPPRAQVTREQYFGPGTRLTVT.

The chain links TRBV3-1 (or the pseudogene TRBV3-2) to TRBJ1-4, with 8 bases that match TRBD1. This CDR3 spans 14 amino acids. Trimming at V came to 4 bases and at J to 4 bases, leaving 2 bases not matched to a gene. Germline CDR1 is LGHDT and CDR2 is YNNKEL (reference sequence). The CDR3 region is CASSRDRLNEKLFF. The CDR3, as DNA: TGTGCCAGCAGCCGGGACAGGCTTAATGAAAAACTGTTTTTT.

The chain recombines TRBV18 with TRBJ2-3; tentatively, D is TRBD1 (8 bases). This CDR3 has 15 amino acids. Deletions cut 4 bases from V and 6 bases from J, with 17 bases between. The germline V gene encodes CDR1 KGHSH and CDR2 LQKENI. The CDR3 protein is CASSLQGGPRDTQYF. In nucleotides, the CDR3 is TGTGCCAGCTCACTACAGGGGGGGCCTAGGGATACGCAGTATTTT.

The gene calls are TRBV6-1 and TRBJ1-1; the match to TRBD1 covers 8 bases. The germline V gene has CDR1 MNHNS and CDR2 SASEGT. CDR3 length equals 14 residues. With V trimmed by 3 bases and J by 6 bases, 6 bases remained unmatched. The CDR3 nucleotides read TGTGCCAGCAGTGAGACAGGGGTTCCGCCTGAAGCTTTCTTT. Its translation is CASSETGVPPEAFF.

The genes are TRBV27 and TRBJ1-2; D is undetermined. CDR3 length: 13 residues. Germline CDR1 and CDR2: MNHEY and SMNVEV (reference sequence). V was clipped by 10 bases and J by 4 bases, with 16 bases between them. The CDR3: CATGSYSSYGYTF. DNA of the CDR3: TGTGCCACCGGAAGTTACAGCTCCTATGGCTACACCTTC.

The genes are TRBV27 and TRBJ2-7; D assignment may be TRBD1 or TRBD2 (5 bases each). V was clipped by 4 bases and J by 9 bases, with 19 bases between them. There are 14 residues in the CDR3. Germline V gives CDR1 MNHEY, CDR2 SMNVEV (reference sequence). CDR3 amino acids: CASSSVRDPALQYF. The DNA of the CDR3 is TGTGCCAGCAGTTCCGTCCGGGACCCCGCCTTGCAGTACTTC.

The CDR3 sequence is CASAAGQSQETQYF. The CDR3 DNA reads as TGTGCTAGTGCAGCGGGACAGTCTCAAGAGACCCAGTACTTC. The V call is TRBV12-5, the J call TRBJ2-5, with D tentatively TRBD1 or TRBD2 (7 bases each). The V end was cut by 7 bases, the J end by 2 bases, with 14 bases between. CDR1 LGHNT and CDR2 FRNRAP come from the germline V gene. The CDR3 loop spans 14 amino acids.

The V call is TRBV7-2, the J call TRBJ1-4; TRBD1 matches at 7 bases. Trimming at V came to 5 bases and at J to 5 bases, leaving 8 bases not matched to a gene. The CDR3 is 15 amino acids. Germline V gives CDR1 SGHTA, CDR2 FQGNSA. DNA for the CDR3: TGTGCCAGCAGCCCGGGACAGACGCTGAATGAAAAACTGTTTTTT. It yields the protein CASSPGQTLNEKLFF.

The chain couples TRBV5-1 to TRBJ1-2; no reliable D call. Germline CDR1 reads SGHRS; CDR2 reads YFSETQ. The CDR3 has 15 amino acids. The V end lost 3 bases, the J end lost 2 bases, and 14 bases lay between the germline ends. The CDR3 protein is CASSSWLTGNYGYTF. DNA of the CDR3: TGCGCCAGCAGCTCTTGGTTGACGGGGAACTATGGCTACACCTTC.

The rearrangement links TRBV6-5 to TRBJ2-1; TRBD1 matches 9 bases. The CDR3 spans 14 residues. Trimming took 8 bases from V and 8 from J; bases not matched to a gene: 10. Germline values: CDR1 MNHEY, CDR2 SVGAGI. The DNA for the CDR3 is TGTGCCAGCGCCGGGACAGGGTGGTCGGATGAGCAGTTCTTC. Its protein is CASAGTGWSDEQFF.

The chain has TRBV30 and TRBJ2-7; a possible D gene is TRBD1 (5 bases). CDR3 length: 11 residues. V shed 6 bases and J shed 2 bases, with 8 bases lying between them. Germline V lookup: CDR1 GTSNPN, CDR2 SVGIG (reference sequence). Written as DNA, the CDR3 is TGTGCCTGTCAGGGTACCTACGAGCAGTACTTC. This translates into CACQGTYEQYF.

V is TRBV19 and J is TRBJ2-1; D unclear. The V gene's germline CDR1 is LNHDA and CDR2 SQIVND (reference sequence). The CDR3 loop spans 14 amino acids. The V and J ends lost 5 bases and 4 bases respectively, with 12 bases between them. In nucleotides, the CDR3 is TGTGCCAGTAGTGGAACGCGACCATACAATGAGCAGTTCTTC. This sequence encodes CASSGTRPYNEQFF. Combining the CDR3 with reference TRBV19 and TRBJ2-1 gives the whole variable domain DGGITQSPKYLFRKEGQNVTLSCEQNLNHDAMYWYRQDPGQGLRLIYYSQIVNDFQKGDIAEGYSVSREKKESFPLTVTSAQKNPTAFYLCASSGTRPYNEQFFGPGTRLTVL.

A word on this clone: Its ends do not fully match the called genes, so a read error is possible. Other DNA sequences in this specimen translate into the identical CDR3. The chain links TRBV7-3 to TRBJ2-6; D is unclear. Germline values: CDR1 SGHTA, CDR2 FQGTGA. This CDR3 has 16 amino acids. This chain's CDR3 is CASSLSQGSGANVLTF. CDR3 DNA sequence: TGTGCCAGCAGCTTATCGCAAGGCTCTGGAGCCAACGTCCTGACTTTC.

The chain carries TRBV19 and TRBJ2-3; no clear D. Trimming removed 0 bases at V and 8 bases at J, with 9 bases between. The CDR3 runs 13 residues. CDR1 is LNHDA and CDR2 is SQIVND in the germline V gene (reference sequence). The CDR3, as DNA: TGTGCCAGTAGTATAGACCAGTTCGCTACGCAGTATTTT. Amino acids: CASSIDQFATQYF.